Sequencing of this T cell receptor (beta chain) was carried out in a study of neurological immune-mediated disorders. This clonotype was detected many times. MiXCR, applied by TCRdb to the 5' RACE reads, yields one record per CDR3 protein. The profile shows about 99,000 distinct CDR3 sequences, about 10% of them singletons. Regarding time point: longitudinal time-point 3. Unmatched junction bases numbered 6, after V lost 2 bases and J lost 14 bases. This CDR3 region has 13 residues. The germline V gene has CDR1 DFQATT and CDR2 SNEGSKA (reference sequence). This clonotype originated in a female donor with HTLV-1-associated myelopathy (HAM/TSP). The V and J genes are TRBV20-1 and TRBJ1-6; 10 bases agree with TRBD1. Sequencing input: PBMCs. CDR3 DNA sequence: TGCAGTGCTAGAAGACAGGGGGCGTTTACCCTCCACTTT. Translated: CSARRQGAFTLHF.